What follows is one T cell receptor beta chain and its context. Its antigen is not identified. This sample was taken from a study of cytomegalovirus exposure and HLA in healthy donors. Study observations and caveats: 150 or so TCR beta chains were listed as cytomegalovirus-associated.

Germline assignment: CDR1 SGDLS and CDR2 YYNGEE. This CDR3 has 13 residues. Trimming took 3 bases from V and 9 from J, leaving 12 bases between them. Clones were sequenced by immunoSEQ multiplex PCR, and TCRdb holds only the in-frame ones, with some missing. The sample contains about 300,000 clones, around 87% of which appear only once. The sequence was collected from a woman between 18 and 30 years old in good health and CMV-seronegative. Input material: PBMCs. V usage is TRBV9 and J usage is TRBJ2-2; a possible D gene is TRBD1 (6 bases). The CDR3 DNA reads as TGTGCCAGCAGCGAACAACAGGGTAGGGAGCTGTTTTTT. Protein sequence: CASSEQQGRELFF.